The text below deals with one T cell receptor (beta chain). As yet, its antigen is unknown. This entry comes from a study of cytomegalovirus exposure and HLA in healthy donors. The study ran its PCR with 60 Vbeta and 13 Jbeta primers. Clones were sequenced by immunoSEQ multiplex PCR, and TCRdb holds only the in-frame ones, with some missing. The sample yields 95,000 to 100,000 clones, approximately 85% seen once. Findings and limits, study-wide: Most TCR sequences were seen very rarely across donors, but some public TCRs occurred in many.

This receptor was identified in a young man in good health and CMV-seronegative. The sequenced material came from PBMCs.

The CDR3 loop reads CSVAKPGGYEQYF. The CDR3 bases are TGCAGCGTTGCGAAACCGGGGGGCTACGAGCAGTACTTC. The chain has TRBV29-1 and TRBJ2-5; TRBD2 matches 7 bases. The J call is doubtful: the DNA matches TRBJ2-7 better. This CDR3 has 13 residues. Germline CDR1 reads SQVTM; CDR2 reads ANQGSEA.